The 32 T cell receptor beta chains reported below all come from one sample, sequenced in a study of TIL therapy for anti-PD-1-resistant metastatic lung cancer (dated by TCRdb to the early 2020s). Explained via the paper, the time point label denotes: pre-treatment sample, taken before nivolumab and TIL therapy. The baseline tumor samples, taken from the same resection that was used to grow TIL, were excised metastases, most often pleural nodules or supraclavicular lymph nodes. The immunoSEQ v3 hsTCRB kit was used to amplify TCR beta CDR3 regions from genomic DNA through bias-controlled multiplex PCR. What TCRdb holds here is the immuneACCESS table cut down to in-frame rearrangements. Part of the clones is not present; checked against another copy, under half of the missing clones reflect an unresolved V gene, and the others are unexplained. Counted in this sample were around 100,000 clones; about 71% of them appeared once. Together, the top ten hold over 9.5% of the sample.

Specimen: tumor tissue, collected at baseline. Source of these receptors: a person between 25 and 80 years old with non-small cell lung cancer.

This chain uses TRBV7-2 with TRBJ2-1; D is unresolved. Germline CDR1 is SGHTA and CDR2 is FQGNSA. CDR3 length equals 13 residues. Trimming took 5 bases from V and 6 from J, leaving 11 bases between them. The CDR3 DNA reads TGTGCCAGCAGCCCTTACAATCTCAATGAGCAGTTCTTC. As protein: CASSPYNLNEQFF.

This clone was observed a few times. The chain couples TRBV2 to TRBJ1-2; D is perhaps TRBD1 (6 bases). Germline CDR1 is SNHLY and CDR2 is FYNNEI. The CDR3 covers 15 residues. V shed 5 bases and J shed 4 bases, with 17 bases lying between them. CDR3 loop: CASSIQGQSGYGYTF. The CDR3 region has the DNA TGTGCCAGCAGTATACAGGGCCAGAGCGGCTATGGCTACACCTTC.

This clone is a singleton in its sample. CDR3 residues: CASSEATPMGTQYF. The CDR3 coding sequence is TGCGCCAGCAGTGAGGCAACCCCGATGGGGACCCAGTACTTC. J is TRBJ2-5 and V is TRBV10-1; D call uncertain. V was shortened by 2 bases and J by 7 bases, with 14 bases between the two germline ends. The germline CDR1 and CDR2 sequences are WNHNN and SYGVQD (reference sequence). The CDR3 is 14 amino acids.

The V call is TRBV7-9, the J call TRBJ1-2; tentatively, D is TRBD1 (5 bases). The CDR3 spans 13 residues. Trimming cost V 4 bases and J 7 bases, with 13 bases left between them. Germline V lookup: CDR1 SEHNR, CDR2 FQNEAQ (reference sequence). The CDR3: CASSSTFGGGYTF. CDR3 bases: TGTGCCAGCAGCTCCACTTTCGGGGGTGGCTACACCTTC.

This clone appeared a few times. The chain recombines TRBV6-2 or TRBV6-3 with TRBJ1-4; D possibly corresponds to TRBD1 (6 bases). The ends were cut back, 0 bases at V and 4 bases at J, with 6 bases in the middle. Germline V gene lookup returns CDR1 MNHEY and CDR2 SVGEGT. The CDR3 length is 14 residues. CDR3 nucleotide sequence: TGTGCCAGCAGTTACTCAGGGGGTAATGAAAAACTGTTTTTT. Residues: CASSYSGGNEKLFF.

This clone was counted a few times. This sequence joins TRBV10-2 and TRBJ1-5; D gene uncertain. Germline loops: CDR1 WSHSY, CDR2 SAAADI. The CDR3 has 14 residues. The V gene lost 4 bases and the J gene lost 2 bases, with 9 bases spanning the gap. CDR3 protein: CASSAGRGNQPQHF. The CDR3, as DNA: TGCGCCAGCAGTGCGGGTAGGGGCAATCAGCCCCAGCATTTT.

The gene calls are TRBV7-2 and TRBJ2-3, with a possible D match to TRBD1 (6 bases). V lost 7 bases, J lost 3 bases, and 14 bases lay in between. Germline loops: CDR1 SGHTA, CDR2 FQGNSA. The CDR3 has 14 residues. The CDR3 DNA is TGTGCCAGCACCCCCAATACAGGGACAGATACGCAGTATTTT. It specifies CASTPNTGTDTQYF.

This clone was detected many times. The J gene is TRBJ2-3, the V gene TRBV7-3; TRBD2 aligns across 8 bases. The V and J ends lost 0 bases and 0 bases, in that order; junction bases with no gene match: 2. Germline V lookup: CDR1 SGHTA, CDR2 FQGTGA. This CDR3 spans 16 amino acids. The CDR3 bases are TGTGCCAGCAGCTTAACCCCGGGAGGGAGCACAGATACGCAGTATTTT. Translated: CASSLTPGGSTDTQYF.

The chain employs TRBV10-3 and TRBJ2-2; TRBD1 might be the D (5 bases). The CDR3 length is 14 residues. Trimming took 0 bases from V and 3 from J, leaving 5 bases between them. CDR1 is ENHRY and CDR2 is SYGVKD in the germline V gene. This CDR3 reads CAISESGDTGELFF. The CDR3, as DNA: TGTGCCATCAGTGAGTCAGGGGACACCGGGGAGCTGTTTTTT.

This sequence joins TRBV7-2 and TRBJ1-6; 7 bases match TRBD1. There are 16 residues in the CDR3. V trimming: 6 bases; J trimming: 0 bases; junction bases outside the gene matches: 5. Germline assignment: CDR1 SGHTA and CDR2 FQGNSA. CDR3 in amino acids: CASRGTESSYNSPLHF. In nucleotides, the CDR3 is TGTGCCAGCAGGGGGACAGAAAGCTCCTATAATTCACCCCTCCACTTT.

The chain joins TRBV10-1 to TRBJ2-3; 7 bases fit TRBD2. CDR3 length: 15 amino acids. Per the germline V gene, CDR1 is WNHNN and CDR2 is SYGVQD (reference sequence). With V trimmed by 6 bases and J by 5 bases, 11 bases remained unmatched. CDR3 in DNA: TGCGCCAGCAGCCGGGGCGGGAGATTAGAAGATACGCAGTATTTT. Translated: CASSRGGRLEDTQYF.

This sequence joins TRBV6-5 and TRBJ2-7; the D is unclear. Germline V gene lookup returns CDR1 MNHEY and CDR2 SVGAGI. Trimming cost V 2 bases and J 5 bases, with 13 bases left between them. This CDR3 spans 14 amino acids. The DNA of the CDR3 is TGTGCCAGCAGTTACAGCCGACAAGTCAACGAGCAGTACTTC. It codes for CASSYSRQVNEQYF.

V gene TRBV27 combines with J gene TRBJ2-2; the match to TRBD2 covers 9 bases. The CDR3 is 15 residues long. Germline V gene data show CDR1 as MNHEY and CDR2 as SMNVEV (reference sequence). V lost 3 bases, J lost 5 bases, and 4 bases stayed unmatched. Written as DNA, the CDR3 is TGTGCCAGCAGTTTTGGGGCGGGAGGGACCGGGGAGCTGTTTTTT. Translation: CASSFGAGGTGELFF.

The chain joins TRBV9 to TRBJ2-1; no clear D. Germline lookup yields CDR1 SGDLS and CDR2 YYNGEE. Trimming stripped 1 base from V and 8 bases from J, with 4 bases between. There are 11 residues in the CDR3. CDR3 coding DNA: TGTGCCAGCAGCGTAAACGATGAGCAGTTCTTC. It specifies CASSVNDEQFF.

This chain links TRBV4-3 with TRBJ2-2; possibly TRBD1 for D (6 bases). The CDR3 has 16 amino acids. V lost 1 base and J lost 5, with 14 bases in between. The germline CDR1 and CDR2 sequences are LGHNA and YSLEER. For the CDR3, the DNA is TGCGCCAGCAGCCAAGCGGCGACAGGAGAGACCGGGGAGCTGTTTTTT. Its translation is CASSQAATGETGELFF.

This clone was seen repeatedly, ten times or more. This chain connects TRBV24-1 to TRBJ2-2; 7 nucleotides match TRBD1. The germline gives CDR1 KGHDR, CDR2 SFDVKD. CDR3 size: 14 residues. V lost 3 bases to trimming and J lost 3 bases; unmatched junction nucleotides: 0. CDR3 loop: CATSDDRDTGELFF. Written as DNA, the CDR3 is TGTGCCACCAGTGATGACAGGGACACCGGGGAGCTGTTTTTT.

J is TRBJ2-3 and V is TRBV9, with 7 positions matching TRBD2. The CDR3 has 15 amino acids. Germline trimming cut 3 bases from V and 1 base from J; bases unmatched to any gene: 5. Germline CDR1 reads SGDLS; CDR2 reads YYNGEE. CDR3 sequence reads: CASSGGLVRTDTQYF. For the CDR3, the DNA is TGTGCCAGCAGCGGCGGACTAGTCCGCACAGATACGCAGTATTTT.

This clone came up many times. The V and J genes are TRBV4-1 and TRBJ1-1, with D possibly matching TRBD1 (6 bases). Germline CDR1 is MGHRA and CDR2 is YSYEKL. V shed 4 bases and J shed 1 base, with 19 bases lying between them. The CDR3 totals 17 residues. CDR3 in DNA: TGCGCCAGCAGCCTTAACAGGGTGGGAAGATCGAACACTGAAGCTTTCTTT. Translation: CASSLNRVGRSNTEAFF.

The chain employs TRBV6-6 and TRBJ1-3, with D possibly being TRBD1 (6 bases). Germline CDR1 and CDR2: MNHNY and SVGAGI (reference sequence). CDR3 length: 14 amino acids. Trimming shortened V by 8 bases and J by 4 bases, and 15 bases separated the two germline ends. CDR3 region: CASFTGGPGNTIYF. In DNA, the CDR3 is TGTGCCAGCTTTACGGGGGGCCCCGGAAACACCATATATTTT.

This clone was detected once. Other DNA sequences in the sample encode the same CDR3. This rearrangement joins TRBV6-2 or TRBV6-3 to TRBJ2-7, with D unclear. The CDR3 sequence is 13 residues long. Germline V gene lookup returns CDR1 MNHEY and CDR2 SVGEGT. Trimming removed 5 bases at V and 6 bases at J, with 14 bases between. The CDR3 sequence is CASSGLLWGEQYF. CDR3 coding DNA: TGTGCCAGCAGTGGGCTCCTGTGGGGCGAGCAGTACTTC.

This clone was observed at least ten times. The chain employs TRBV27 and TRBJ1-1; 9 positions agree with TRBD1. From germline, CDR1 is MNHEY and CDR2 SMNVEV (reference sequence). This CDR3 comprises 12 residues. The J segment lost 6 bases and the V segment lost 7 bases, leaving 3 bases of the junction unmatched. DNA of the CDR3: TGTGCCAGCACTACAGGGGGCTCTGAAGCTTTCTTT. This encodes CASTTGGSEAFF.

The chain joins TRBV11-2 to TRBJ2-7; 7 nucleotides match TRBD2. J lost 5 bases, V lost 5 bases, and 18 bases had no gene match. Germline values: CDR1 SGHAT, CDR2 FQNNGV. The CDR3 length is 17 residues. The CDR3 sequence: CASSPPGRGLGFHEQYF. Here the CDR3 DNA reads TGTGCCAGCAGCCCCCCGGGTAGAGGACTAGGCTTCCACGAGCAGTACTTC.

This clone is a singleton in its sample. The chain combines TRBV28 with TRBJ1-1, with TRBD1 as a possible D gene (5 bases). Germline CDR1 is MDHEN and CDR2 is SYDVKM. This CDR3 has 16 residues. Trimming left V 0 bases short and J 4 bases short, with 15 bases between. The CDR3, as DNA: TGTGCCAGCAGTTTATGGCGAAGGCAGGGAGGCACTGAAGCTTTCTTT. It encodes CASSLWRRQGGTEAFF.

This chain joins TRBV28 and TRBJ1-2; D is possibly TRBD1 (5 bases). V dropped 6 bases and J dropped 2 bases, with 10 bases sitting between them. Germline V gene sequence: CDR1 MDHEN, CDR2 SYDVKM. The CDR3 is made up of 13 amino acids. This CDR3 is CASRIQENYGYTF. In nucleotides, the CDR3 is TGTGCCAGCAGAATACAGGAGAACTATGGCTACACCTTC.

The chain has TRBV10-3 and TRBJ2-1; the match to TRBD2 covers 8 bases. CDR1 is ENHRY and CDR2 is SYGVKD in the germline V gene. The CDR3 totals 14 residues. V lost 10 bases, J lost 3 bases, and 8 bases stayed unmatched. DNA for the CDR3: TGTGCCACTTCAGCGGGAGATAACTACAATGAGCAGTTCTTC. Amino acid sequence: CATSAGDNYNEQFF.

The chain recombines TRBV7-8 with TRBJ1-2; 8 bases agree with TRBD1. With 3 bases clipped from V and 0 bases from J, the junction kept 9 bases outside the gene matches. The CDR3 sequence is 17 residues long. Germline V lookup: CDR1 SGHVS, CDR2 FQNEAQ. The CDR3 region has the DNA TGTGCCAGCAGCTTCGTAGGACAGGGAGTAACTAACTATGGCTACACCTTC. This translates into CASSFVGQGVTNYGYTF.

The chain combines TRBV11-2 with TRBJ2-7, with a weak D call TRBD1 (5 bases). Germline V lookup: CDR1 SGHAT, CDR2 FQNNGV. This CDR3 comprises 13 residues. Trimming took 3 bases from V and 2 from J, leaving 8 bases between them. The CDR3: CASSFGQTYEQYF. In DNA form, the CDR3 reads TGTGCCAGCAGCTTCGGACAAACCTACGAGCAGTACTTC.

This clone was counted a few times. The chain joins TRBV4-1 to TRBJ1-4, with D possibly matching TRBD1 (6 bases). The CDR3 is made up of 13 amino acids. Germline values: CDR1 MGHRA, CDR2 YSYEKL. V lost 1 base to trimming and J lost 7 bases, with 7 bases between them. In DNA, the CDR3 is TGCGCCAGCAGCCAAGGGGACACTGAAAAACTGTTTTTT. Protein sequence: CASSQGDTEKLFF.

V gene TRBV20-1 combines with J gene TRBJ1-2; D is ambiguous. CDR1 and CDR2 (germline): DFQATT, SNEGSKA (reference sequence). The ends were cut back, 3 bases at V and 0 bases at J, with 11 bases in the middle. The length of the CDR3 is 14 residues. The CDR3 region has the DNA TGCAGTGCTAGTTCCACGCAGGCTAACTATGGCTACACCTTC. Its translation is CSASSTQANYGYTF.

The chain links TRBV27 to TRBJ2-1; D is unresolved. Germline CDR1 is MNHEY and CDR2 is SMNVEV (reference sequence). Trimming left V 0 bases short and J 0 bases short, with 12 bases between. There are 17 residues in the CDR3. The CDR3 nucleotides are TGTGCCAGCAGTTTATCCTACCCCCCGAGCTCCTACAATGAGCAGTTCTTC. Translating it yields CASSLSYPPSSYNEQFF.

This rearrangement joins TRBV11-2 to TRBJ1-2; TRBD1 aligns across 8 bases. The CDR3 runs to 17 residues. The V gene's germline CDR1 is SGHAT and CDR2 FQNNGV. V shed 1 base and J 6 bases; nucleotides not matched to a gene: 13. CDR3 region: CASSLARTGLRRDGYTF. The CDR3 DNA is TGTGCCAGCAGCTTAGCAAGGACAGGGCTCCGTAGAGATGGCTACACCTTC.

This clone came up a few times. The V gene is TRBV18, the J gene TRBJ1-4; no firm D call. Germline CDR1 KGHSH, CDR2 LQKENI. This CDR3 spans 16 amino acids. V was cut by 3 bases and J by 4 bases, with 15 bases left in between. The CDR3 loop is CASSPSGRGFNEKLFF. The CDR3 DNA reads TGTGCCAGCTCACCCTCGGGCAGAGGTTTTAATGAAAAACTGTTTTTT.